These 27 T cell receptor beta chains were all obtained from the same sample, sequenced in a study of blood T cells in healthy people across ages. For the second PCR, which ran for 7 to 11 cycles, a sample-barcoded 5' primer and a J-beta primer mix were used. One entry per CDR3 protein, called by TCRdb with MiXCR from the 5' RACE reads. The data show hundreds of thousands of distinct CDR3 sequences, less than 60% seen once. Source material: blood. The receptors shown here come from a man aged 80 or over in good health.

The genes are TRBV27 and TRBJ2-1, with 7 positions matching TRBD2. Per germline, CDR1 MNHEY and CDR2 SMNVEV (reference sequence). The CDR3 is made up of 14 amino acids. V trimming: 7 bases; J trimming: 5 bases; junction bases outside the gene matches: 8. The CDR3 DNA follows: TGTGCCAGCATGCGGGACTATTTCAACAATGAGCAGTTCTTC. Translating it yields CASMRDYFNNEQFF.

This clonotype was recorded only once. J is TRBJ2-4 and V is TRBV10-2; 9 nucleotides align to TRBD1. Matching the DNA end better, TRBJ2-7 makes the J call doubtful. Per germline, CDR1 WSHSY and CDR2 SAAADI. This CDR3 region has 14 residues. The CDR3 DNA reads as TGCGCCAGCAAGATAGGGACAGGGTTTTACGAGCAGTACTTC. Translation: CASKIGTGFYEQYF.

This clonotype was counted at least ten times. The chain has TRBV9 and TRBJ1-1; the match to TRBD1 covers 10 bases. CDR3 length: 18 amino acids. The trim removed 3 bases at V and 0 bases at J, leaving 11 bases unmatched. Germline V gene data show CDR1 as SGDLS and CDR2 as YYNGEE. The DNA of the CDR3 is TGTGCCAGCAGCGCGTCTCCAGCCGGGACAGGGGTGAACACTGAAGCTTTCTTT. It encodes CASSASPAGTGVNTEAFF.

The chain links TRBV20-1 to TRBJ2-7; TRBD2 aligns across 11 bases. This CDR3 comprises 14 residues. With V trimmed by 6 bases and J by 6 bases, 10 bases remained unmatched. Germline values: CDR1 DFQATT, CDR2 SNEGSKA (reference sequence). DNA of the CDR3: TGCAGTGCCAGTAGCGGGAGGGGACTCTCCGAGCAGTACTTC. Its protein product is CSASSGRGLSEQYF.

This clonotype was detected a few times. The genes are TRBV7-3 and TRBJ2-3; the D gene is possibly TRBD2 (6 bases). Germline V gives CDR1 SGHTA, CDR2 FQGTGA. The CDR3 runs 17 residues. Trimming stripped 5 bases from V and 2 bases from J, with 20 bases between. CDR3: CASSPTQTRANTDTQYF. CDR3 DNA: TGTGCCAGCAGCCCGACCCAGACTAGAGCGAACACAGATACGCAGTATTTT.

This clonotype was observed a handful of times. The rearrangement joins TRBV20-1 to TRBJ2-5; D gene uncertain. The CDR3 is 11 residues long. V lost 7 bases, J lost 3 bases, and 9 bases lay in between. Germline V gene data show CDR1 as DFQATT and CDR2 as SNEGSKA (reference sequence). In DNA, the CDR3 is TGCAGTGTTTATAGGAAAGAGACCCAGTACTTC. Amino acids: CSVYRKETQYF.

This clonotype occurred a few times. The genes are TRBV12-3 or TRBV12-4 and TRBJ2-3; a possible D gene is TRBD2 (5 bases). The ends were cut back, 8 bases at V and 1 base at J, with 16 bases in the middle. The CDR3 length is 15 residues. CDR3 DNA sequence: TGTGCCAGCGCCCCCGCACCGAGGGGCACAGATACGCAGTATTTT. It is translated as CASAPAPRGTDTQYF.

This clonotype has a handful of counts. The genes are TRBV18 and TRBJ2-4; TRBD1 is a possible D gene (5 bases). The V gene's germline CDR1 is KGHSH and CDR2 LQKENI. Trimming removed 5 bases at V and 0 bases at J, with 8 bases between. The CDR3 totals 14 residues. The CDR3 loop is CASSSRAAKNIQYF. CDR3 nucleotides: TGTGCCAGCTCATCCAGGGCAGCCAAAAACATTCAGTACTTC.

This chain uses TRBV20-1 with TRBJ2-3; 8 bases fit TRBD1. This CDR3 spans 15 amino acids. V trimming: 1 base; J trimming: 5 bases; junction bases outside the gene matches: 8. CDR1 DFQATT and CDR2 SNEGSKA come from the germline V gene (reference sequence). Written as DNA, the CDR3 is TGCAGTGCTAGAGCCCGGACAGGGTTCGAAGATACGCAGTATTTT. This encodes CSARARTGFEDTQYF.

This chain uses TRBV19 with TRBJ1-4; no definite D call. V was trimmed by 8 bases and J by 0 bases, leaving 10 bases between them. The germline V gene encodes CDR1 LNHDA and CDR2 SQIVND (reference sequence). CDR3 length: 14 amino acids. The DNA of the CDR3 is TGTGCCAGTGGGCGGGCCGCAACTAATGAAAAACTGTTTTTT. This sequence encodes CASGRAATNEKLFF.

This chain uses TRBV6-1 with TRBJ1-5; 9 bases are a match to TRBD1. Germline trimming cut 2 bases from V and 9 bases from J; bases unmatched to any gene: 11. Germline-derived CDR1 and CDR2 are MNHNS and SASEGT. The CDR3 has 16 amino acids. The CDR3 here is CASSEPGQGPRGPQHF. The CDR3 nucleotides are TGTGCCAGCAGTGAACCGGGACAGGGTCCGCGGGGGCCCCAGCATTTT.

The chain combines TRBV6-6 with TRBJ2-7; possibly TRBD1 for D (6 bases). V shed 11 bases and J shed 0 bases, with 14 bases lying between them. CDR1 is MNHNY, CDR2 SVGAGI, per germline (reference sequence). CDR3 length equals 13 residues. The CDR3 loop is CAGRDTRSYEQYF. Here the CDR3 DNA reads TGTGCCGGCCGGGACACACGCTCCTACGAGCAGTACTTC.

The J gene is TRBJ2-3, the V gene TRBV4-1; the D is unclear. Germline V lookup: CDR1 MGHRA, CDR2 YSYEKL. The CDR3 has 13 residues. Trimming took 1 base from V and 4 from J, leaving 6 bases between them. This CDR3 is CASSQVHADTQYF. In nucleotides, the CDR3 is TGCGCCAGCAGCCAAGTACATGCAGATACGCAGTATTTT.

Of note for this clonotype: One end of the junction varies from germline; a read error may be responsible. The V and J genes are TRBV7-9 and TRBJ2-3; 12 bases line up with TRBD1. The CDR3 runs 18 residues. The germline gives CDR1 SEHNR, CDR2 FQNEAQ (reference sequence). CDR3 DNA sequence: TGTGTCAGCAGCCGCACCTCCGGGACAGGGGGCGGCACAGATACGCAGTATTTT. Amino acids: CVSSRTSGTGGGTDTQYF.

The chain carries TRBV25-1 and TRBJ2-7; TRBD2 matches at 7 bases. The CDR3 has 16 residues. The J segment lost 4 bases and the V segment lost 4 bases, leaving 13 bases of the junction unmatched. The germline gives CDR1 MGHDK, CDR2 SYGVNS. CDR3: CASSVGLVSGVYEQYF. DNA of the CDR3: TGTGCCAGCAGTGTTGGACTAGTTTCGGGAGTGTACGAGCAGTACTTC.

In this sample, this clonotype turned up a few times. This chain joins TRBV11-1 and TRBJ2-7; 8 nucleotides agree with TRBD1. The germline CDR1 and CDR2 sequences are SGHAT and FQDESV (reference sequence). The V and J ends lost 7 bases and 1 base, in that order; junction bases with no gene match: 6. The CDR3 runs 14 residues. Here the CDR3 DNA reads TGTGCCAGCAAGAAGGACAGGGAATCCTACGAGCAGTACTTC. This encodes CASKKDRESYEQYF.

About this clonotype itself: Germline and junction disagree at one end, which may indicate a read error. The chain joins TRBV7-9 to TRBJ2-3; tentative D call: TRBD2 (6 bases). CDR1 is SEHNR and CDR2 is FQNEAQ in the germline V gene (reference sequence). The CDR3 is 14 residues long. The CDR3 nucleotides are TGTGCCAGCAGCTCCTGGACCGGCGGGGATACGCGGTATTTT. Residues: CASSSWTGGDTRYF.

This chain uses TRBV9 with TRBJ2-5, with 14 nucleotides matching TRBD2. V dropped 2 bases and J dropped 0; count of bases not matched to a gene: 9. Germline CDR1 reads SGDLS; CDR2 reads YYNGEE. This CDR3 spans 19 amino acids. CDR3 nucleotides: TGTGCCAGCAGCGTCTCGACTAGCGGGAGGGCCAATAACCAAGAGACCCAGTACTTC. It translates to CASSVSTSGRANNQETQYF.

The V call is TRBV20-1, the J call TRBJ2-7, with a tentative D call TRBD2 (6 bases). V shed 1 base and J shed 2 bases, with 15 bases lying between them. CDR3 length: 15 amino acids. CDR1 and CDR2 from the germline V gene are DFQATT and SNEGSKA (reference sequence). The CDR3 protein is CSARAPAGRAYEQYF. CDR3 DNA sequence: TGCAGTGCTAGAGCCCCAGCGGGCAGGGCCTACGAGCAGTACTTC.

The V and J genes are TRBV25-1 and TRBJ2-6, with D uncertain. This CDR3 region has 14 residues. The V end lost 5 bases, the J end lost 3 bases, and 8 bases lay between the germline ends. Germline loops: CDR1 MGHDK, CDR2 SYGVNS. CDR3 sequence reads: CASSFGGGANVLTF. CDR3 nucleotides: TGTGCCAGCAGTTTTGGTGGTGGGGCCAACGTCCTGACTTTC.

The V and J genes are TRBV10-2 and TRBJ1-5; 7 positions match TRBD1. The CDR3 has 12 amino acids. Germline V gives CDR1 WSHSY, CDR2 SAAADI. J gave up 6 bases and V 7 bases, and 3 bases lay outside the gene matches. DNA for the CDR3: TGCGCCAGCACCAGGGGGGGTCAGCCCCAGCATTTT. Protein sequence: CASTRGGQPQHF.

The chain combines TRBV27 with TRBJ2-7; 7 bases are shared with TRBD2. In germline, CDR1 is MNHEY, CDR2 SMNVEV (reference sequence). This CDR3 has 14 residues. V shed 2 bases, J shed 5 bases, and the junction held 6 bases outside the gene matches. DNA for the CDR3: TGTGCCAGCAGTTTAAGGGGACTACGGGACGAGCAGTACTTC. Protein sequence: CASSLRGLRDEQYF.

In its sample, this clonotype was seen once. The V gene is TRBV20-1, the J gene TRBJ2-2; D perhaps matches TRBD2 (6 bases). Germline CDR1 is DFQATT and CDR2 is SNEGSKA (reference sequence). V lost 6 bases to trimming and J lost 1 base, with 12 bases between them. This CDR3 spans 14 amino acids. In DNA, the CDR3 is TGCAGTGCCCCCTATAGCGGGAACACCGGGGAGCTGTTTTTT. It encodes CSAPYSGNTGELFF.

The V gene is TRBV4-3, the J gene TRBJ1-4; 7 bases match TRBD1. Germline CDR1 reads LGHNA; CDR2 reads YSLEER. The CDR3 extends over 18 amino acids. Losses at the gene ends were 0 bases for V and 8 bases for J; bases not matched to a gene: 15. CDR3 region: CASSQDLAFRGQPEKLFF. The CDR3 region has the DNA TGCGCCAGCAGCCAAGATTTGGCCTTTCGGGGACAGCCAGAAAAACTGTTTTTT.

The V call is TRBV6-2 or TRBV6-3, the J call TRBJ2-2, with a weak D call TRBD1 (6 bases). Between the trimmed V and J ends, which lost 2 bases and 6 bases, there was a span of 10 bases. The germline gives CDR1 MNHEY, CDR2 SVGEGT. The CDR3 has 14 amino acids. CDR3 DNA: TGTGCCAGCAGTTACGAGGGGGTGTCCGGGGAGCTGTTTTTT. Its protein is CASSYEGVSGELFF.

This chain links TRBV27 with TRBJ2-3; D may be TRBD1 or TRBD2 (6 bases each). The V end lost 7 bases, the J end lost 3 bases, and 17 bases lay between the germline ends. The germline V gene encodes CDR1 MNHEY and CDR2 SMNVEV (reference sequence). The length of the CDR3 is 15 residues. CDR3 sequence reads: CASTKGGQCTDTQYF. The CDR3 bases are TGTGCCAGCACAAAAGGGGGGCAATGTACAGATACGCAGTATTTT.

The J gene is TRBJ2-7, the V gene TRBV7-9; no definite D call. The V and J ends lost 1 base and 5 bases respectively, with 9 bases between them. Germline V lookup: CDR1 SEHNR, CDR2 FQNEAQ (reference sequence). The CDR3 sequence is 13 residues long. CDR3 amino acids: CASSLEGFNEQYF. The CDR3, as DNA: TGTGCCAGCAGCTTAGAAGGGTTCAACGAGCAGTACTTC.